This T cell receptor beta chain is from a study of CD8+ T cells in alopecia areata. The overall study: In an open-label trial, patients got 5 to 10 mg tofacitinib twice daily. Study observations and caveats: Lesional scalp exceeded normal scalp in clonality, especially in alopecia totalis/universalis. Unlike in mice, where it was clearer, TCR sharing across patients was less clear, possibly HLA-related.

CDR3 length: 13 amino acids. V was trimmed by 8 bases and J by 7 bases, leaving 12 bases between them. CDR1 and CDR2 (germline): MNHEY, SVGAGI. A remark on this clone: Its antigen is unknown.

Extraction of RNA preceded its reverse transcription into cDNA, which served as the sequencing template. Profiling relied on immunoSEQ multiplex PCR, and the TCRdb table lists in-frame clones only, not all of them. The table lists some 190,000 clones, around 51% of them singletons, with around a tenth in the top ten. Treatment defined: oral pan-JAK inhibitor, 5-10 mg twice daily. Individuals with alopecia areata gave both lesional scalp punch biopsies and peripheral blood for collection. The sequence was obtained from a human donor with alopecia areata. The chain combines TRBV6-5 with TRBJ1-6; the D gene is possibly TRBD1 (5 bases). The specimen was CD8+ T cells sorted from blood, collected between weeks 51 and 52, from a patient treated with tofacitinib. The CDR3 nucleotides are TGTGCCAGCTGGGGCCCACGGAATTCACCCCTCCACTTT. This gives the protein CASWGPRNSPLHF.